The entry below gives a single T cell receptor (beta chain) sequence along with its context. Because the CDR3's place on the DNA is in doubt, the DNA is left out and the CDR3 is given as listed by TCRdb. In the source study's methods: For nucleated cells, counts were estimated from reference gene primer amplification. Only in-frame clones appear in the TCRdb table, and some are missing; sequencing was by immunoSEQ multiplex PCR. V and J calls and clone size are those listed in that table; D and trimming were worked out from the DNA. The top ten hold around 8.1% of the sample, which has 150,000 to 190,000 clones, about 88% seen once. Seattle patients were enrolled while actively infected and followed longitudinally. Including both end residues, the CDR3 is 14 amino acids long. Germline CDR1 and CDR2: MNHEY and SVGAGI. The sample belongs to a study of blood T cell repertoires in COVID-19. Study overall: Spain, Italy and the United States supplied samples that represented acute and convalescent COVID-19. Nucleic acid was either cDNA or gDNA, and it came from T cells, B-cell-depleted T cells, or PBMCs.

This sequence joins TRBV6-5 and TRBJ2-5; no check of the table's D call, TRBD1, against the DNA was made. The receptor comes from a woman in her sixties or seventies with COVID-19, enrolled during active disease. Input material: peripheral blood. CDR3 sequence reads: CASSFFGQKETQYF.